This T cell receptor beta chain emerged from a study of Tregs in tolerant kidney transplant recipients. Points from the study as a whole: The most relevant donor-specific Treg TCRbeta repertoire apparently came from expansion with activated donor B cells. Donor-specific Treg expansion exceeded global Treg expansion in tolerant patients, suggesting antigen drive.

There are 14 residues in the CDR3. CDR1 is SNHLY and CDR2 is FYNNEI in the germline V gene. The germline V and J ends were trimmed by 5 bases and 2 bases, with 12 bases remaining between them. The nonmyeloablative bone marrow transplants came from related graft donors, with transient mixed chimerism. Thawed PBMCs were FACS-sorted into unstimulated CD4+CD25+CD127- regulatory T cells, CD4+CD25- non-regulatory cells, CD4 and CD8 cells. Generated by immunoSEQ multiplex PCR, the TCRdb table keeps only in-frame clones and is missing some. The listing contains under 7,500 clones. Worth noting for this clone: Its antigen is unidentified. The DNA ends 3 residues before the CDR3 does, and the rest of the CDR3 is filled in from the germline J gene.

Sequencing used CD4+ T cells from blood (PBMCs), obtained 6 months after the transplant. This clonotype was sampled from a human patient who received a combined kidney and bone marrow transplant. Some T cells may be graft donor cells. The chain employs TRBV2 and TRBJ1-1; D may be TRBD1 (6 bases). The CDR3 bases that were read are TGTGCCAGCAGTCTACAGGGAGGTAACACTGAA. Translating gives CASSLQGGNTE. In full, the CDR3 is CASSLQGGNTEAFF.